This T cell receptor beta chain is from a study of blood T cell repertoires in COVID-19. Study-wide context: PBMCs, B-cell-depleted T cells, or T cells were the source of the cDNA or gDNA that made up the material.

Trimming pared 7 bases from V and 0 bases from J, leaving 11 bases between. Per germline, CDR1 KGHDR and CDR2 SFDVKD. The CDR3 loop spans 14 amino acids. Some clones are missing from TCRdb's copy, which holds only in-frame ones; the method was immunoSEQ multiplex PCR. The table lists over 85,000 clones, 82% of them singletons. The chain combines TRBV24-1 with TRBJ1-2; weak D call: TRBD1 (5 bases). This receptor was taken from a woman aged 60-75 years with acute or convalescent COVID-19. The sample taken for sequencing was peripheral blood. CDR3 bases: TGTGCCACCAGCGCGGAAGGGGCTAACTATGGCTACACCTTC. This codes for CATSAEGANYGYTF.